Each of the 7 T cell receptor beta chains below was sequenced from the same sample in a study of control samples from healthy donors and cancer patients. The data were produced by immunoSEQ multiplex PCR, yet TCRdb's version contains in-frame clones alone and is incomplete. The sample has about 65,000 clones; 90% are singletons. Sequencing was carried out using PBMCs. These receptor sequences come from a woman in her fifties or sixties with colorectal cancer.

Of note for this clone: The sample carries other DNA sequences with the same CDR3. This rearrangement joins TRBV19 to TRBJ1-2; a weak D match, TRBD1 (5 bases). Deletions cut 6 bases from V and 3 bases from J, with 14 bases between. Per the germline V gene, CDR1 is LNHDA and CDR2 is SQIVND (reference sequence). The CDR3 has 14 residues. The CDR3 sequence is CASSIGGLDYGYTF. The CDR3 nucleotides are TGTGCCAGTAGCATCGGGGGACTGGACTATGGCTACACCTTC.

This clone was observed once. The V gene is TRBV28, the J gene TRBJ2-7; D unclear. CDR3 length: 11 residues. Trimming removed 5 bases from V and 2 bases from J, with 4 bases in between. The germline gives CDR1 MDHEN, CDR2 SYDVKM. Written as DNA, the CDR3 is TGTGCCAGCAGTACTCCCTACGAGCAGTACTTC. Translated: CASSTPYEQYF.

This rearrangement joins TRBV2 to TRBJ2-3, with D perhaps matching TRBD1 or TRBD2 (5 bases each). The V gene's germline CDR1 is SNHLY and CDR2 FYNNEI. V was pared by 10 bases and J by 1 base, with 21 bases between. The CDR3 covers 16 residues. Here the CDR3 DNA reads TGTGCCAACAGCTGGGACCGATTATTACGCACAGATACGCAGTATTTT. Encoded protein: CANSWDRLLRTDTQYF. Full variable domain (remainder filled in from reference TRBV2 and TRBJ2-3): EPEVTQTPSHQVTQMGQEVILRCVPISNHLYFYWYRQILGQKVEFLVSFYNNEISEKSEIFDDQFSVERPDGSNFTLKIRSTKLEDSAMYFCANSWDRLLRTDTQYFGPGTRLTVL.

The chain joins TRBV6-5 to TRBJ1-5; 7 nucleotides line up with TRBD1. Germline CDR1 reads MNHEY; CDR2 reads SVGAGI. V shed 7 bases and J 3 bases; nucleotides not matched to a gene: 6. The CDR3 is made up of 14 amino acids. The CDR3 spells CASNPTGFNQPQHF. The CDR3 region has the DNA TGTGCCAGCAATCCGACAGGGTTCAATCAGCCCCAGCATTTT.

A word on this clone: At one end the junction does not follow the germline gene, possibly because of a read error. The V gene is TRBV28, the J gene TRBJ1-2; perhaps TRBD1 as D (5 bases). Germline lookup yields CDR1 MDHEN and CDR2 SYDVKM. This CDR3 contains 13 residues. CDR3 bases: TGTGCCAGCAGAGGGGACTCAGTCTATGCCTACACCTTC. Its translation: CASRGDSVYAYTF.

The V gene is TRBV18, the J gene TRBJ1-6; 7 bases fit TRBD1. The germline gives CDR1 KGHSH, CDR2 LQKENI. J gave up 7 bases and V 3 bases, and 3 bases lay outside the gene matches. The CDR3 contains 14 residues. The CDR3 is CASSPGQTNSPLHF. The CDR3 nucleotides are TGTGCCAGCTCACCGGGACAGACCAATTCACCCCTCCACTTT.

This clone was observed once. J is TRBJ1-6 and V is TRBV5-6, with 7 bases matching TRBD1. J lost 4 bases, V lost 4 bases, and 8 bases had no gene match. CDR3 length: 16 amino acids. Germline V gene lookup returns CDR1 SGHDT and CDR2 YYEEEE. The CDR3 region has the DNA TGTGCCAGCAGCCTTTACCGACAGGGTTATAATTCACCCCTCCACTTT. Translating gives CASSLYRQGYNSPLHF. Full variable domain (rest looked up from reference TRBV5-6 and TRBJ1-6): DAGVTQSPTHLIKTRGQQVTLRCSPKSGHDTVSWYQQALGQGPQFIFQYYEEEERQRGNFPDRFSGHQFPNYSSELNVNALLLGDSALYLCASSLYRQGYNSPLHFGNGTRLTVT.